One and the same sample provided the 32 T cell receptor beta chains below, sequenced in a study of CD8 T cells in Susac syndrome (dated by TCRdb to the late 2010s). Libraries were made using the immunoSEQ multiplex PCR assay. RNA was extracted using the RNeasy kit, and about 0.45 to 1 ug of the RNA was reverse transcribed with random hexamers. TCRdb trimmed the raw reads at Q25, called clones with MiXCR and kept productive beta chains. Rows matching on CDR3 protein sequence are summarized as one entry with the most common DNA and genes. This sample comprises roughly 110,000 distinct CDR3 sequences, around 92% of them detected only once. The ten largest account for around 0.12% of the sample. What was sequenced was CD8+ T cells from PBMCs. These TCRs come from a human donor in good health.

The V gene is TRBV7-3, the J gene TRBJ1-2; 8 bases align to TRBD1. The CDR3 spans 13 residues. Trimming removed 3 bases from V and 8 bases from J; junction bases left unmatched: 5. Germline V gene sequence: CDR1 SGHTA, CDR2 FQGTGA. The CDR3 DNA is TGTGCCAGCAGCTTTTCTGGGACAGGCGGCTACACCTTC. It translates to CASSFSGTGGYTF.

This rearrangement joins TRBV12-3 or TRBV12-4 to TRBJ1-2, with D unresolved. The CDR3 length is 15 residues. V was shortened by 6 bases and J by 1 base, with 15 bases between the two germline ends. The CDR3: CASSVQGRINYGYTF. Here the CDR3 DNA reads TGTGCCAGCAGCGTCCAAGGACGGATTAACTATGGCTACACCTTC.

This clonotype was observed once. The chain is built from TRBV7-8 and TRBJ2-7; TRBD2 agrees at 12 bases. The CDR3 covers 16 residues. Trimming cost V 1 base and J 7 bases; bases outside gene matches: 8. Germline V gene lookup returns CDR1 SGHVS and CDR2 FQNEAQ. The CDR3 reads CASSLGSSGGVWEQYF. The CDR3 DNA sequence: TGTGCCAGCAGCTTAGGGTCTAGCGGGGGGGTTTGGGAGCAGTACTTC.

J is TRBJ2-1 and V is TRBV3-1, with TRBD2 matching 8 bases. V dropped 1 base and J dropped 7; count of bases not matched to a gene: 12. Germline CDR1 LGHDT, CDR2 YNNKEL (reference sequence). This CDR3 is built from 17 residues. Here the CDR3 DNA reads TGTGCCAGCAGCCAAGGTTCATCCAGCGGGAGACCTAATGAGCAGTTCTTC. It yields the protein CASSQGSSSGRPNEQFF.

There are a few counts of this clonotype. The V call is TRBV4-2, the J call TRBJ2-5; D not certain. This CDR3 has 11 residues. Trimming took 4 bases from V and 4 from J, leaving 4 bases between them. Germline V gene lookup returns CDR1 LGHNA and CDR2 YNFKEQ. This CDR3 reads CASSPGETQYF. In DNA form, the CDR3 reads TGTGCCAGCAGCCCCGGAGAGACCCAGTACTTC.

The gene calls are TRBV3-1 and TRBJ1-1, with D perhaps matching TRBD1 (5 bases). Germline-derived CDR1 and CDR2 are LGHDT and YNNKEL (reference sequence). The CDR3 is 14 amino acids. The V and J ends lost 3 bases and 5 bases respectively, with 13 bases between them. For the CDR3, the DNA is TGTGCCAGCAGCCACCTCTCCGGGGGGACTGAAGCTTTCTTT. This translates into CASSHLSGGTEAFF.

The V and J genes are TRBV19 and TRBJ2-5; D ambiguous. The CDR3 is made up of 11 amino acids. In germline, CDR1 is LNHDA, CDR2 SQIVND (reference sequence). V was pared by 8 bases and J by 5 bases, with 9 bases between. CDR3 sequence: CASGMMETQYF. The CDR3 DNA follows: TGTGCCAGTGGAATGATGGAGACCCAGTACTTC.

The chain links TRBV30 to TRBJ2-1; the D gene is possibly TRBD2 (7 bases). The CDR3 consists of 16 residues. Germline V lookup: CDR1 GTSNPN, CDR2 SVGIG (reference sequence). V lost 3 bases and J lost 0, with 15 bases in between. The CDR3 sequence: CAWRDLGGVSYNEQFF. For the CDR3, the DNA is TGTGCCTGGAGGGACCTAGGGGGGGTCTCCTACAATGAGCAGTTCTTC.

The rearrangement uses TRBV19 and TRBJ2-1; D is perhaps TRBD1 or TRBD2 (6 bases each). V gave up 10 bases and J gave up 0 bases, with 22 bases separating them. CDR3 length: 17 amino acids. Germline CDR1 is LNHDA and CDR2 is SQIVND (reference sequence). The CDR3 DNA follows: TGTGCCATTGGGGGGCAAGCCCCAGGGAGCTCCTACAATGAGCAGTTCTTC. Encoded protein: CAIGGQAPGSSYNEQFF.

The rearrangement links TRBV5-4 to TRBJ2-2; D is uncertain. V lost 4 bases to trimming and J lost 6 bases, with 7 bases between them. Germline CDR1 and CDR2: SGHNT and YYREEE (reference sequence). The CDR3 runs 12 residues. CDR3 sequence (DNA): TGTGCCAGCAGCCGACCCGCCGGGGAGCTGTTTTTT. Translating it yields CASSRPAGELFF.

CDR3 bases: TGTGCCAGCTCACCAGACGGGGAGGCCAATCAGCCCCAGCATTTT. It is translated as CASSPDGEANQPQHF. V usage is TRBV18 and J usage is TRBJ1-5; D call uncertain. Germline CDR1 is KGHSH and CDR2 is LQKENI. The CDR3 length is 15 residues. The V end was cut by 2 bases, the J end by 3 bases, with 11 bases between.

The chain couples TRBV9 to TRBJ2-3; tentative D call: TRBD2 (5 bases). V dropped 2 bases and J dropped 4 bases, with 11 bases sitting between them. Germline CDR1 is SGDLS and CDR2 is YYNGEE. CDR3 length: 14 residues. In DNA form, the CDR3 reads TGTGCCAGCAGCGTGGAGGTGGTCTCAGATACGCAGTATTTT. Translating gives CASSVEVVSDTQYF.

The CDR3: CASSPPQPGKEAFF. CDR3 DNA sequence: TGCGCCAGCAGCCCCCCACAGCCCGGAAAGGAAGCTTTCTTT. This rearrangement joins TRBV23-1 to TRBJ1-1; D not resolved. TRBV23-1 is treated as an ORF (open reading frame) with a function not yet certain. This CDR3 is built from 14 residues. V lost 6 bases and J 8 bases, leaving 19 bases between the germline ends.

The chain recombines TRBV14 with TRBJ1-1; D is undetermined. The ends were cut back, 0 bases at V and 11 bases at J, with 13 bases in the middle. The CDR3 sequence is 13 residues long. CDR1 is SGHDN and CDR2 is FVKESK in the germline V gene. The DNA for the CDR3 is TGTGCCAGCAGCCAAGACCCCCTACCCCCCGCTTTCTTT. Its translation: CASSQDPLPPAFF.

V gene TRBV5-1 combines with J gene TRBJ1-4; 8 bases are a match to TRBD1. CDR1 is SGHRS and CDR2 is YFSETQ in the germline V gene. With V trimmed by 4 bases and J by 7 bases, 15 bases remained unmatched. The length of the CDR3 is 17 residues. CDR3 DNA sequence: TGCGCCAGCAGCCGGGCTGCCGGACAGGGCAGAGCTGAAAAACTGTTTTTT. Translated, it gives CASSRAAGQGRAEKLFF.

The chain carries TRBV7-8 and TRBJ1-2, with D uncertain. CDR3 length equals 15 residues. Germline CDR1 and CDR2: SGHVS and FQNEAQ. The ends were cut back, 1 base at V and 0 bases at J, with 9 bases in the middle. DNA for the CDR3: TGTGCCAGCAGCTTAGATCAGCGGTCTAACTATGGCTACACCTTC. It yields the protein CASSLDQRSNYGYTF. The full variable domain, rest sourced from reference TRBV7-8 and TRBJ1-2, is GAGVSQSPRYKVAKRGQDVALRCDPISGHVSLFWYQQALGQGPEFLTYFQNEAQLDKSGLPSDRFFAERPEGSVSTLKIQRTQQEDSAVYLCASSLDQRSNYGYTFGSGTRLTVV.

The CDR3 DNA is TGCAGTGCTAGAGATTCAGGGAAATACGAGCAGTACTTC. Its translation: CSARDSGKYEQYF. This chain uses TRBV20-1 with TRBJ2-7; D might be TRBD1 (5 bases). This CDR3 contains 13 residues. Germline V gene data show CDR1 as DFQATT and CDR2 as SNEGSKA (reference sequence). V gave up 0 bases and J gave up 4 bases, with 10 bases separating them.

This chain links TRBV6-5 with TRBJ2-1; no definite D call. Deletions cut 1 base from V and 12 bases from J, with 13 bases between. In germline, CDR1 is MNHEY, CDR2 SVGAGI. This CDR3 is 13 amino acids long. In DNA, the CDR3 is TGTGCCAGCAGTTACTACGGGCCCGGTGCGCAGTTCTTC. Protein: CASSYYGPGAQFF.

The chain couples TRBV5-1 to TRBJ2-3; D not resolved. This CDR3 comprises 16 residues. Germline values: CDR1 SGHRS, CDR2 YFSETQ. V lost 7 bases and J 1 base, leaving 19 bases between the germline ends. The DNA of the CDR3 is TGCGCCAGCTCTACAGTTACCCCTCGGGGCACAGATACGCAGTATTTT. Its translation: CASSTVTPRGTDTQYF. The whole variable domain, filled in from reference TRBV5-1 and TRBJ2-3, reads KAGVTQTPRYLIKTRGQQVTLSCSPISGHRSVSWYQQTPGQGLQFLFEYFSETQRNKGNFPGRFSGRQFSNSRSEMNVSTLELGDSALYLCASSTVTPRGTDTQYFGPGTRLTVL.

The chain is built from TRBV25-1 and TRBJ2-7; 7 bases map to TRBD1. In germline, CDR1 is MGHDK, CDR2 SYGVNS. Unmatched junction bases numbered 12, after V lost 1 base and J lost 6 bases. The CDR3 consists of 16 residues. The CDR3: CASSELGGRGPSEQYF. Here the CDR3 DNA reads TGTGCCAGCAGTGAATTAGGTGGAAGGGGGCCAAGCGAGCAGTACTTC.

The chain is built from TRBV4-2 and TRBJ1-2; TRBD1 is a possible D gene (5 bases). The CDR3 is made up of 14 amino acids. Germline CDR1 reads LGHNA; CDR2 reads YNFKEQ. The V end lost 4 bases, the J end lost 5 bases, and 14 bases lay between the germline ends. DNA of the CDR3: TGTGCCAGCAGCCGCCCCGGGACGGATTATGGCTACACCTTC. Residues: CASSRPGTDYGYTF.

The CDR3 sequence is CASSLGTYQETQYF. In DNA form, the CDR3 reads TGTGCCAGCAGCTTGGGAACCTACCAAGAGACCCAGTACTTC. The genes are TRBV5-6 and TRBJ2-5; no reliable D call. CDR1 is SGHDT, CDR2 YYEEEE, per germline. The V gene lost 0 bases and the J gene lost 0 bases, with 6 bases spanning the gap. The CDR3 consists of 14 residues.

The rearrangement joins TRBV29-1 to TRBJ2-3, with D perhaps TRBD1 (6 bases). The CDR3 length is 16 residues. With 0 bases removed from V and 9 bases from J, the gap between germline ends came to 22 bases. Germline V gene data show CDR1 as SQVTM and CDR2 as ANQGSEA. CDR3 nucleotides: TGCAGCGTTGAAGATCTAACGGGGACCTCGAGGGGGACGCAGTATTTT. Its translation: CSVEDLTGTSRGTQYF.

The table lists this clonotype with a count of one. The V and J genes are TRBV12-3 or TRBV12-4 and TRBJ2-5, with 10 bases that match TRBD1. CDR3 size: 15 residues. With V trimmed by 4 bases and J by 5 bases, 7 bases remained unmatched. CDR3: CASSYRTGGGETQYF. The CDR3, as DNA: TGTGCCAGCAGTTACCGGACAGGGGGAGGTGAGACCCAGTACTTC.

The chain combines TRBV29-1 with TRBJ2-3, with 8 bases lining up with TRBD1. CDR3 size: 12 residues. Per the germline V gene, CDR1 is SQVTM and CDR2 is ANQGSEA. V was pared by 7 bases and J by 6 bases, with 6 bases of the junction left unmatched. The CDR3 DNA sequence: TGCAGCGCTTCAGGGGGCCCTGATACGCAGTATTTT. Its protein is CSASGGPDTQYF.

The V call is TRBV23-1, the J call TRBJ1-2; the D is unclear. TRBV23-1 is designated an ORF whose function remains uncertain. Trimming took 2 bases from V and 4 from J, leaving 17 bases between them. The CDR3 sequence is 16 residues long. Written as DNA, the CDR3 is TGCGCCAGCAGTCAACACAAGGAGGCTTTTGGCTATGGCTACACCTTC. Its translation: CASSQHKEAFGYGYTF.

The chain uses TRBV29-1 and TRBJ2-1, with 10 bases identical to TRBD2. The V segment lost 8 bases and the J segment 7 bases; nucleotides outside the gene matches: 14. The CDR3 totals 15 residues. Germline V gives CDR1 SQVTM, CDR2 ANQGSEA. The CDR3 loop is CSTEGPAGGSNEQFF. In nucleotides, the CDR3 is TGCAGCACAGAGGGTCCAGCGGGGGGGTCTAATGAGCAGTTCTTC.

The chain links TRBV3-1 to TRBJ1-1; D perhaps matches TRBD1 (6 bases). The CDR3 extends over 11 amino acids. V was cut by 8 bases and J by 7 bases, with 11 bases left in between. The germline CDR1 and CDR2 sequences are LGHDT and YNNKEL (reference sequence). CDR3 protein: CASRTAGEAFF. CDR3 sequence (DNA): TGTGCCAGCCGGACAGCCGGTGAAGCTTTCTTT.

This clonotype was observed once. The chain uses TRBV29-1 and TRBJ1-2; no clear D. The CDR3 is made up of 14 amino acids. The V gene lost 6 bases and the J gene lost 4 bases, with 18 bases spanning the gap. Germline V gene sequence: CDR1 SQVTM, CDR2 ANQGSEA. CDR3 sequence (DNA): TGCAGCGTACCCTACGGGGAGGTCGTCTATGGCTACACCTTC. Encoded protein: CSVPYGEVVYGYTF.

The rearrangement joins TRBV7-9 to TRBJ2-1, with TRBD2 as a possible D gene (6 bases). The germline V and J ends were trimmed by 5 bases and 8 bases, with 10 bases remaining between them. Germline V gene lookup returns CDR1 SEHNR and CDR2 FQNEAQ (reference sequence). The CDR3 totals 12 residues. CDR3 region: CASSISGDEQFF. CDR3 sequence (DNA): TGTGCCAGCAGCATTAGCGGCGATGAGCAGTTCTTC. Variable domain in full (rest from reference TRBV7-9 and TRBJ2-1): DTGVSQNPRHKITKRGQNVTFRCDPISEHNRLYWYRQTLGQGPEFLTYFQNEAQLEKSRLLSDRFSAERPKGSFSTLEIQRTEQGDSAMYLCASSISGDEQFFGPGTRLTVL.

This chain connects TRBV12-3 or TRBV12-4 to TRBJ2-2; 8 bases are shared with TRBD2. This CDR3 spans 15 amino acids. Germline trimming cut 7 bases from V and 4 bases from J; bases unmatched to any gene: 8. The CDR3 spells CASTPGAGATGELFF. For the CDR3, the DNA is TGTGCCAGCACCCCGGGAGCGGGGGCCACCGGGGAGCTGTTTTTT.

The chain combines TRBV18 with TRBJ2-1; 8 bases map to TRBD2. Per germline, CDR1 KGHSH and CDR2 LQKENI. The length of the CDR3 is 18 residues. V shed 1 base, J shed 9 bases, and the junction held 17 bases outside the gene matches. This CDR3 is CASSPLRRSAGGGSEQFF. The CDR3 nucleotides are TGTGCCAGCTCACCACTACGACGCTCGGCGGGGGGCGGGAGTGAGCAGTTCTTC.